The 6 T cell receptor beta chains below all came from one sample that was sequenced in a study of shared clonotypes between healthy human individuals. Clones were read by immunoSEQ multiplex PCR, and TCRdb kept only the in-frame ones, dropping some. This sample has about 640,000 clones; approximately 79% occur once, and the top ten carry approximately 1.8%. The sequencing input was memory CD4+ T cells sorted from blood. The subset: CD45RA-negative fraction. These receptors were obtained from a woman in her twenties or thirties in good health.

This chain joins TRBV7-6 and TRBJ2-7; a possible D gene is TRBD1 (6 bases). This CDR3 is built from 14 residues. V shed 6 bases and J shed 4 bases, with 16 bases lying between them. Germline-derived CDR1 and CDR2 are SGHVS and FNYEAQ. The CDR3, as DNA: TGTGCCAGCAGGCAGTTCCCAGGGGTATACGAGCAGTACTTC. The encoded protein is CASRQFPGVYEQYF.

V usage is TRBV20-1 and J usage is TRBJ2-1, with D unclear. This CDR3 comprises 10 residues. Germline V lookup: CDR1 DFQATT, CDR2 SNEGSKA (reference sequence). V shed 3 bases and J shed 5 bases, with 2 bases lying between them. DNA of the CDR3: TGCAGTGCTAGCGACAATGAGCAGTTCTTC. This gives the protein CSASDNEQFF.

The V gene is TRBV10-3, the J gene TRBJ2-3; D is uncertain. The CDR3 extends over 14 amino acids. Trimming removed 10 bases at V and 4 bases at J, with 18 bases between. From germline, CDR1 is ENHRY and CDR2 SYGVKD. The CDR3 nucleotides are TGTGCCACCTGCCGGACGGTGGAGTCAGATACGCAGTATTTT. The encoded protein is CATCRTVESDTQYF.

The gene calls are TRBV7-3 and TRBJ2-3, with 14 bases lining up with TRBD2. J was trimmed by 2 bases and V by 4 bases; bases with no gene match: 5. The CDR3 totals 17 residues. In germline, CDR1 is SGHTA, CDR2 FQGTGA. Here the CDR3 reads CASSYSTSGRATDTQYF. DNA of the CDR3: TGTGCCAGCAGCTACTCGACTAGCGGGAGGGCCACAGATACGCAGTATTTT.

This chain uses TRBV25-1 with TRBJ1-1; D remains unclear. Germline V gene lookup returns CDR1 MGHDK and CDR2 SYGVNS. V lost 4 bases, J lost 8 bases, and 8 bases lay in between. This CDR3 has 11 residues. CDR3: CASSARMEAFF. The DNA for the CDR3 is TGTGCCAGCAGTGCAAGGATGGAAGCTTTCTTT. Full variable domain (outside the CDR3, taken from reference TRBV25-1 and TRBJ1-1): EADIYQTPRYLVIGTGKKITLECSQTMGHDKMYWYQQDPGMELHLIHYSYGVNSTEKGDLSSESTVSRIRTEHFPLTLESARPSHTSQYLCASSARMEAFFGQGTRLTVV.

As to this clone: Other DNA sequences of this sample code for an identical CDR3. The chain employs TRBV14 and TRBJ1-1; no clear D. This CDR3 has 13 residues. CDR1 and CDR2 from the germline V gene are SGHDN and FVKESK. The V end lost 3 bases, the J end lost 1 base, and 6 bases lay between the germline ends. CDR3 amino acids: CASSHTGNTEAFF. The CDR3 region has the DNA TGTGCCAGCAGCCATACGGGGAACACTGAAGCTTTCTTT.